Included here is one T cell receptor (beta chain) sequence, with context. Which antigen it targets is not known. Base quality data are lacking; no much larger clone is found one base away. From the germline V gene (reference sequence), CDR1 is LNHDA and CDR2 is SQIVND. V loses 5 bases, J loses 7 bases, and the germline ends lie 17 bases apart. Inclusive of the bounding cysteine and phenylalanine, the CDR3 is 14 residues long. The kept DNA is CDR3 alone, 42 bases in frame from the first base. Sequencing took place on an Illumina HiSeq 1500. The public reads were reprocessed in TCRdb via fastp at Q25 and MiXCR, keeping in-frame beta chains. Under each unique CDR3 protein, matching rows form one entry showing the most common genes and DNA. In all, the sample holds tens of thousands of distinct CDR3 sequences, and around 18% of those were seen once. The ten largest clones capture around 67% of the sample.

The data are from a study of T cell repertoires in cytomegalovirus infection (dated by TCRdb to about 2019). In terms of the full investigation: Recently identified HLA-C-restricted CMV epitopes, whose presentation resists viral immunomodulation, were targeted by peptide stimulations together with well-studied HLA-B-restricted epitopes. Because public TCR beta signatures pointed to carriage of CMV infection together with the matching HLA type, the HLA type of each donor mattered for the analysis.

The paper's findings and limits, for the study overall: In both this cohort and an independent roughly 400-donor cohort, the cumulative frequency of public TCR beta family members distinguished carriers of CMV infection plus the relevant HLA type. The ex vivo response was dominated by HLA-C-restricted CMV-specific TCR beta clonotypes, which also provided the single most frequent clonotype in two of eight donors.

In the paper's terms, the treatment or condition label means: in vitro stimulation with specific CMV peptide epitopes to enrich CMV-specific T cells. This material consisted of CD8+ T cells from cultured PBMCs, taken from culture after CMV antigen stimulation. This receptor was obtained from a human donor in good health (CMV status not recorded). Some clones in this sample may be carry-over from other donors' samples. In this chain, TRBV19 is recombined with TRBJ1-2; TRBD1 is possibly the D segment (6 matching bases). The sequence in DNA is TGTGCCAGTAGTGCCCCAGGGGAAGTAGGTGGCTACACCTTC. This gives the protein CASSAPGEVGGYTF.